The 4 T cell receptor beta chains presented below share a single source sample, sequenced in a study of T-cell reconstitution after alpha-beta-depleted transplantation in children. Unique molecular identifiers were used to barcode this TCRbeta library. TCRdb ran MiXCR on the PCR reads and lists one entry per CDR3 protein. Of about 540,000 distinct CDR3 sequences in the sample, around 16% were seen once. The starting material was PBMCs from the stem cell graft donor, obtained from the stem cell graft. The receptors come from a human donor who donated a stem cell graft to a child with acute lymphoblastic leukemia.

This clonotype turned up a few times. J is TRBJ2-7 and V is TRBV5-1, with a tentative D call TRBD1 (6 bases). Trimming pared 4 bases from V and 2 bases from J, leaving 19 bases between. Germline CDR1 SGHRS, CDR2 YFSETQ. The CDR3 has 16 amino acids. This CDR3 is CASSPDGTNIPYEQYF. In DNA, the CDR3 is TGCGCCAGCAGCCCCGACGGGACAAACATCCCCTACGAGCAGTACTTC.

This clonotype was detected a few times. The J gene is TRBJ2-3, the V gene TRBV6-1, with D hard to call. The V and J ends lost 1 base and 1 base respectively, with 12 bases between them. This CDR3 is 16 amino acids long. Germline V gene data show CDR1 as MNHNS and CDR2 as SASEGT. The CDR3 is CASSEGFLGGTDTQYF. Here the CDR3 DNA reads TGTGCCAGCAGTGAAGGTTTCCTAGGTGGCACAGATACGCAGTATTTT.

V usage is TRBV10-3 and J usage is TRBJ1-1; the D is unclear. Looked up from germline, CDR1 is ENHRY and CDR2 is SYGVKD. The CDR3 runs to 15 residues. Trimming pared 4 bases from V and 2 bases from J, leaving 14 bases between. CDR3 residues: CAISAPDLGNTEAFF. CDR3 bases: TGTGCCATCAGTGCCCCTGATCTTGGTAACACTGAAGCTTTCTTT.

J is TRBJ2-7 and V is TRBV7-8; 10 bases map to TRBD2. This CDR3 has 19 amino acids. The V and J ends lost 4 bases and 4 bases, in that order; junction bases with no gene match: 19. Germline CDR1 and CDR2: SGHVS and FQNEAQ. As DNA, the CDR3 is TGTGCCAGCAGCTACCGGATGGGACTAGCGCGGGATAAGGAGTACGAGCAGTACTTC. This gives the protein CASSYRMGLARDKEYEQYF.